Listed below are T cell receptor beta chains from one sample, sequenced in a study of blood T cell repertoires in COVID-19. Sequencing used immunoSEQ multiplex PCR; TCRdb keeps in-frame clones, though not all of them. The sample yields around 300,000 clones, approximately 91% seen once. The source material was PBMCs or T cells enriched from blood (not recorded which). The receptors stem from a young woman who had recovered from COVID-19. CDR3s include the opening cysteine and the closing phenylalanine or tryptophan. The D gene is left open where the match is weak. Not every row has a clone size; where given, it reads once, few, many or a size class.

j_call: TRBJ2-5
clone_size: once
d_call: .
v_call: TRBV4-1
cdr3_length: 17
cdr3_aa: CASSLRELRVSQETQYF
cdr3_nt: TGCGCCAGCAGCCTTCGAGAGCTAAGAGTGAGCCAAGAGACCCAGTACTTC

j_call: TRBJ2-7
clone_size: .
d_call: TRBD1
v_call: TRBV30
cdr3_length: 13
cdr3_aa: CAWTRDRTYEQYF
cdr3_nt: TGTGCCTGGACCCGGGACAGAACCTACGAGCAGTACTTC

j_call: TRBJ1-2
clone_size: .
d_call: .
v_call: TRBV5-1
cdr3_length: 13
cdr3_aa: CASRTGPNYGYTF
cdr3_nt: TGCGCCAGCAGGACAGGCCCTAACTATGGCTACACCTTC

j_call: TRBJ1-5
clone_size: few
d_call: .
v_call: TRBV24-1
cdr3_length: 16
cdr3_aa: CATSAQSGGSNQPQHF
cdr3_nt: TGTGCCACCAGTGCCCAATCGGGGGGCAGCAATCAGCCCCAGCATTTT

j_call: TRBJ1-1
clone_size: .
d_call: .
v_call: TRBV5-1
cdr3_length: 15
cdr3_aa: CASRKDILGNTEAFF
cdr3_nt: TGCGCCAGCAGAAAGGACATATTAGGGAACACTGAAGCTTTCTTT

j_call: TRBJ2-3
clone_size: .
d_call: .
v_call: TRBV19
cdr3_length: 15
cdr3_aa: CASNSQASGTDTQYF
cdr3_nt: TGTGCCAGTAACTCACAGGCATCTGGCACAGATACGCAGTATTTT

j_call: TRBJ1-1
clone_size: .
d_call: TRBD1
v_call: TRBV9
cdr3_length: 16
cdr3_aa: CASSLRGQGMNTEAFF
cdr3_nt: TGTGCCAGCAGCCTCCGGGGACAGGGCATGAACACTGAAGCTTTCTTT

j_call: TRBJ1-6
clone_size: once
d_call: TRBD1
v_call: TRBV7-2
cdr3_length: 14
cdr3_aa: CASSPQGANSPLHF
cdr3_nt: TGTGCCAGCAGCCCACAGGGGGCTAATTCACCCCTCCACTTT

j_call: TRBJ1-6
clone_size: .
d_call: TRBD1
v_call: TRBV3-1/TRBV3-2
cdr3_length: 15
cdr3_aa: CASSRVTGLNSPLHF
cdr3_nt: TGTGCCAGCAGCCGAGTGACAGGGCTAAATTCACCCCTCCACTTT

j_call: TRBJ2-7
clone_size: .
d_call: .
v_call: TRBV7-3
cdr3_length: 15
cdr3_aa: CASSLEGIKSYEQYF
cdr3_nt: TGTGCCAGCAGCTTAGAGGGAATTAAGTCCTACGAGCAGTACTTC

j_call: TRBJ1-1
clone_size: .
d_call: TRBD1
v_call: TRBV5-6
cdr3_length: 13
cdr3_aa: CASSSTGRTEAFF
cdr3_nt: TGTGCCAGCAGCTCGACAGGGCGGACTGAAGCTTTCTTT

j_call: TRBJ1-1
clone_size: .
d_call: TRBD1
v_call: TRBV27
cdr3_length: 17
cdr3_aa: CASSLVGRGQLNTEAFF
cdr3_nt: TGTGCCAGCAGTTTAGTTGGAAGGGGACAGCTGAACACTGAAGCTTTCTTT

j_call: TRBJ1-2
clone_size: .
d_call: TRBD1
v_call: TRBV5-4
cdr3_length: 13
cdr3_aa: CASSYTGGGGYTF
cdr3_nt: TGTGCCAGCAGCTATACAGGGGGCGGTGGCTACACCTTC

j_call: TRBJ2-7
clone_size: .
d_call: .
v_call: TRBV5-5
cdr3_length: 14
cdr3_aa: CASSLAGTYYEQYF
cdr3_nt: TGTGCCAGCAGCTTGGCCGGGACATACTACGAGCAGTACTTC

j_call: TRBJ1-4
clone_size: once
d_call: .
v_call: TRBV6-5
cdr3_length: 14
cdr3_aa: CASRVGDVREKLFF
cdr3_nt: TGTGCCAGCAGGGTTGGAGACGTAAGGGAAAAACTGTTTTTT

j_call: TRBJ2-1
clone_size: .
d_call: .
v_call: TRBV2
cdr3_length: 14
cdr3_aa: CACKRAGSRNEQFF
cdr3_nt: TGTGCCTGCAAAAGGGCGGGAAGTCGGAATGAGCAGTTCTTC

j_call: TRBJ2-7
clone_size: .
d_call: .
v_call: TRBV21-1
cdr3_length: 18
cdr3_aa: CASSKGRRLAGGPNEQYF
cdr3_nt: TGTGCCAGCAGCAAAGGGAGGAGACTAGCGGGAGGGCCTAACGAGCAGTACTTC

j_call: TRBJ2-2
clone_size: .
d_call: .
v_call: TRBV9
cdr3_length: 16
cdr3_aa: CASSSRQLANTGELFF
cdr3_nt: TGTGCCAGCAGCTCCCGACAGCTAGCGAACACCGGGGAGCTGTTTTTT

j_call: TRBJ2-4
clone_size: .
d_call: .
v_call: TRBV5-1
cdr3_length: 15
cdr3_aa: CASSWTARDTGIQYF
cdr3_nt: TGCGCCAGCAGCTGGACGGCGAGGGACACCGGCATTCAGTACTTC

j_call: TRBJ2-3
clone_size: .
d_call: .
v_call: TRBV7-2
cdr3_length: 16
cdr3_aa: CASSRLGGTSTDTQYF
cdr3_nt: TGTGCCAGCAGCCGTCTTGGCGGGACTAGCACAGATACGCAGTATTTT

j_call: TRBJ1-4
clone_size: .
d_call: .
v_call: TRBV19
cdr3_length: 15
cdr3_aa: CASTIQSGEAEKLFF
cdr3_nt: TGTGCCAGTACCATTCAAAGTGGGGAGGCGGAAAAACTGTTTTTT

j_call: TRBJ2-2
clone_size: .
d_call: .
v_call: TRBV9
cdr3_length: 15
cdr3_aa: CASSVGSRNTGELFF
cdr3_nt: TGTGCCAGCAGCGTAGGATCTAGAAACACCGGGGAGCTGTTTTTT

j_call: TRBJ2-5
clone_size: .
d_call: TRBD1
v_call: TRBV5-1
cdr3_length: 15
cdr3_aa: CASSLDRGSQETQYF
cdr3_nt: TGCGCCAGCAGCTTAGACAGGGGTTCCCAAGAGACCCAGTACTTC

j_call: TRBJ2-1
clone_size: .
d_call: .
v_call: TRBV5-1
cdr3_length: 15
cdr3_aa: CASSFRGGPYNEQFF
cdr3_nt: TGCGCCAGCAGCTTCCGAGGGGGTCCCTACAATGAGCAGTTCTTC

j_call: TRBJ1-2
clone_size: .
d_call: .
v_call: TRBV19
cdr3_length: 14
cdr3_aa: CASRTSVQNYGYTF
cdr3_nt: TGTGCCAGTAGAACCAGCGTCCAGAACTATGGCTACACCTTC

j_call: TRBJ2-1
clone_size: .
d_call: .
v_call: TRBV5-6
cdr3_length: 13
cdr3_aa: CASGDLTSIEQFF
cdr3_nt: TGTGCCAGCGGGGATTTGACTAGTATTGAGCAGTTCTTC

j_call: TRBJ2-2
clone_size: .
d_call: TRBD1
v_call: TRBV9
cdr3_length: 15
cdr3_aa: CASSVWDRGFGELFF
cdr3_nt: TGTGCCAGCAGCGTTTGGGACAGGGGGTTCGGGGAGCTGTTTTTT

j_call: TRBJ1-5
clone_size: .
d_call: .
v_call: TRBV28
cdr3_length: 15
cdr3_aa: CASVWGSNSNQPQHF
cdr3_nt: TGTGCCAGCGTTTGGGGCAGTAATAGCAATCAGCCCCAGCATTTT

j_call: TRBJ2-5
clone_size: .
d_call: TRBD2
v_call: TRBV2
cdr3_length: 14
cdr3_aa: CASSLAGYKETQYF
cdr3_nt: TGTGCCAGCAGCTTAGCGGGCTACAAGGAGACCCAGTACTTC

j_call: TRBJ2-4
clone_size: .
d_call: TRBD1
v_call: TRBV6-6
cdr3_length: 15
cdr3_aa: CASRDRELAKNIQYF
cdr3_nt: TGTGCCAGCAGAGACAGGGAATTAGCCAAAAACATTCAGTACTTC

j_call: TRBJ2-7
clone_size: few
d_call: .
v_call: TRBV29-1
cdr3_length: 14
cdr3_aa: CSVVLDSGTYEQYF
cdr3_nt: TGCAGCGTTGTTCTTGACAGTGGGACCTACGAGCAGTACTTC

j_call: TRBJ1-2
clone_size: .
d_call: TRBD1
v_call: TRBV7-3
cdr3_length: 13
cdr3_aa: CASSQTGAGGYTF
cdr3_nt: TGTGCCAGCAGCCAGACAGGGGCTGGGGGCTACACCTTC

j_call: TRBJ1-1
clone_size: .
d_call: .
v_call: TRBV7-2
cdr3_length: 15
cdr3_aa: CASSLTTGWNTEAFF
cdr3_nt: TGTGCCAGCAGCCTGACGACTGGGTGGAACACTGAAGCTTTCTTT

j_call: TRBJ1-2
clone_size: .
d_call: .
v_call: TRBV12-3/TRBV12-4
cdr3_length: 13
cdr3_aa: CASSLIGGGGYTF
cdr3_nt: TGTGCCAGCAGTTTAATCGGGGGGGGCGGCTACACCTTC

j_call: TRBJ2-7
clone_size: .
d_call: .
v_call: TRBV20-1
cdr3_length: 10
cdr3_aa: CSARPYEQYF
cdr3_nt: TGCAGTGCCCGTCCCTACGAGCAGTACTTC

j_call: TRBJ1-2
clone_size: .
d_call: .
v_call: TRBV29-1
cdr3_length: 12
cdr3_aa: CSVLDRSYGYTF
cdr3_nt: TGCAGCGTTTTAGACAGAAGCTATGGCTACACCTTC

j_call: TRBJ1-4
clone_size: .
d_call: .
v_call: TRBV18
cdr3_length: 15
cdr3_aa: CASSPVGAANEKLFF
cdr3_nt: TGTGCCAGCTCACCAGTGGGGGCGGCTAATGAAAAACTGTTTTTT

j_call: TRBJ1-6
clone_size: once
d_call: .
v_call: TRBV11-3
cdr3_length: 17
cdr3_aa: CASSLGWGQEVQSPLHF
cdr3_nt: TGTGCCAGCAGCTTAGGCTGGGGGCAGGAGGTACAGTCACCCCTCCACTTT

j_call: TRBJ2-2
clone_size: few
d_call: TRBD1
v_call: TRBV4-3
cdr3_length: 16
cdr3_aa: CASSQGRDRNTGELFF
cdr3_nt: TGCGCCAGCAGCCAAGGCCGGGACAGGAACACCGGGGAGCTGTTTTTT

j_call: TRBJ1-2
clone_size: .
d_call: .
v_call: TRBV13
cdr3_length: 14
cdr3_aa: CASSFEQNIYGYTF
cdr3_nt: TGTGCCAGCAGCTTTGAACAGAATATCTATGGCTACACCTTC

j_call: TRBJ2-3
clone_size: once
d_call: .
v_call: TRBV19
cdr3_length: 12
cdr3_aa: CASSAEKNTQYF
cdr3_nt: TGTGCCAGTAGTGCCGAGAAGAATACGCAGTATTTT

j_call: TRBJ1-1
clone_size: .
d_call: .
v_call: TRBV19
cdr3_length: 13
cdr3_aa: CASSIFRNTEAFF
cdr3_nt: TGTGCCAGTAGTATCTTCAGGAACACTGAAGCTTTCTTT

j_call: TRBJ2-7
clone_size: .
d_call: .
v_call: TRBV9
cdr3_length: 13
cdr3_aa: CASSVGVLYEQYF
cdr3_nt: TGTGCCAGCAGCGTAGGTGTCCTCTACGAGCAGTACTTC

j_call: TRBJ1-4
clone_size: .
d_call: .
v_call: TRBV4-1
cdr3_length: 14
cdr3_aa: CASSQERMDEKLFF
cdr3_nt: TGCGCCAGCAGCCAAGAGAGAATGGATGAAAAACTGTTTTTT

j_call: TRBJ1-3
clone_size: few
d_call: .
v_call: TRBV11-3
cdr3_length: 14
cdr3_aa: CASSLYREGNTIYF
cdr3_nt: TGTGCCAGCAGCCTCTACAGGGAAGGCAACACCATATATTTT

j_call: TRBJ1-2
clone_size: .
d_call: .
v_call: TRBV30
cdr3_length: 15
cdr3_aa: CAALPGTEANYGYTF
cdr3_nt: TGTGCCGCCCTACCGGGTACTGAAGCTAACTATGGCTACACCTTC

j_call: TRBJ2-7
clone_size: .
d_call: .
v_call: TRBV3-1/TRBV3-2
cdr3_length: 14
cdr3_aa: CASSQFAGNYEQYF
cdr3_nt: TGTGCCAGCAGCCAATTTGCGGGTAACTACGAGCAGTACTTC

j_call: TRBJ2-3
clone_size: .
d_call: TRBD2
v_call: TRBV10-3
cdr3_length: 13
cdr3_aa: CAIRPGGGDTQYF
cdr3_nt: TGTGCCATCAGGCCGGGGGGAGGAGATACGCAGTATTTT

j_call: TRBJ1-1
clone_size: .
d_call: .
v_call: TRBV19
cdr3_length: 13
cdr3_aa: CASSIPGFTEAFF
cdr3_nt: TGTGCCAGTAGTATACCCGGGTTCACTGAAGCTTTCTTT

j_call: TRBJ1-2
clone_size: .
d_call: TRBD1
v_call: TRBV7-8
cdr3_length: 15
cdr3_aa: CASSLMDRGRGGYTF
cdr3_nt: TGTGCCAGCAGCTTAATGGACAGGGGGCGCGGTGGCTACACCTTC